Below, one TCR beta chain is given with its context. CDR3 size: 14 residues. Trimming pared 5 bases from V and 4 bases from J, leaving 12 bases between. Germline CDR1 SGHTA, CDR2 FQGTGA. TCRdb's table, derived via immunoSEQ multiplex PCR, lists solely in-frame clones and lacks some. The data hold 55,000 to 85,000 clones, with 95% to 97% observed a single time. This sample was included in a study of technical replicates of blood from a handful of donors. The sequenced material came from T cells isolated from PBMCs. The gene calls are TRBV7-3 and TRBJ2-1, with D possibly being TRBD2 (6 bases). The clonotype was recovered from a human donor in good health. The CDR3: CASSRGSLYNEQFF. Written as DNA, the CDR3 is TGTGCCAGCAGCCGGGGGAGTTTGTACAATGAGCAGTTCTTC.